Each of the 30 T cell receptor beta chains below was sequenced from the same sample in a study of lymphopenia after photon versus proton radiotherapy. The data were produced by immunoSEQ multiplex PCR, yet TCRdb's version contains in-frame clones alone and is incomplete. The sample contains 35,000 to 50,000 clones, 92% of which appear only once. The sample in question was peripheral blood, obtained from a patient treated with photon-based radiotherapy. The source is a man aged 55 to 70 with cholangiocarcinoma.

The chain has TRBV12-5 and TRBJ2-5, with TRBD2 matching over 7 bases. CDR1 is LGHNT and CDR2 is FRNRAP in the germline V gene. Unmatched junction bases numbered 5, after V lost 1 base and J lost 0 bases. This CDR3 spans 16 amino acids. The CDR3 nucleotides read TGTGCTAGTGGTTTGGGATCCGGGGGGAACCAAGAGACCCAGTACTTC. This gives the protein CASGLGSGGNQETQYF.

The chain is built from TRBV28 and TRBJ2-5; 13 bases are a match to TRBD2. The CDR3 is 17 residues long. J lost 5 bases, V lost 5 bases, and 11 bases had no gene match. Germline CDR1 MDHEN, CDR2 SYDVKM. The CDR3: CASSTLRTSGGKETQYF. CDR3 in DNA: TGTGCCAGCAGTACACTCCGGACTAGCGGGGGCAAGGAGACCCAGTACTTC.

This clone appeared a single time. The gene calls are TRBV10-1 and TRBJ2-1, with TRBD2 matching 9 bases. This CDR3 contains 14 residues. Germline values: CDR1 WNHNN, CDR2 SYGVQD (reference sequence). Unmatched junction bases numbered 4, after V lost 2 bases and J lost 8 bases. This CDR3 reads CASSEGGGADEQFF. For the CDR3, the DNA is TGCGCCAGCAGTGAGGGCGGGGGGGCTGATGAGCAGTTCTTC.

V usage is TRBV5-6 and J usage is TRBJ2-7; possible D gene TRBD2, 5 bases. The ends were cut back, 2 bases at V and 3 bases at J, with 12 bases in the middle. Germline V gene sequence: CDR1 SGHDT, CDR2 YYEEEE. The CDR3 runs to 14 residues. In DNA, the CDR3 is TGTGCCAGCAGCTTTGGTGGGAGTCACTACGAGCAGTACTTC. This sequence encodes CASSFGGSHYEQYF.

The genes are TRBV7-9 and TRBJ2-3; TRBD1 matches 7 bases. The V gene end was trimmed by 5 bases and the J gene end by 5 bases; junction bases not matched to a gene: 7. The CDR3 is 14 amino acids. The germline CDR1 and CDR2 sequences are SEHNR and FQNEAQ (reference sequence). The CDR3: CASSLNRDRDTQYF. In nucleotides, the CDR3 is TGTGCCAGCAGCCTCAACAGGGACAGAGATACGCAGTATTTT. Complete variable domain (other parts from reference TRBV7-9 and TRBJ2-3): DTGVSQNPRHKITKRGQNVTFRCDPISEHNRLYWYRQTLGQGPEFLTYFQNEAQLEKSRLLSDRFSAERPKGSFSTLEIQRTEQGDSAMYLCASSLNRDRDTQYFGPGTRLTVL.

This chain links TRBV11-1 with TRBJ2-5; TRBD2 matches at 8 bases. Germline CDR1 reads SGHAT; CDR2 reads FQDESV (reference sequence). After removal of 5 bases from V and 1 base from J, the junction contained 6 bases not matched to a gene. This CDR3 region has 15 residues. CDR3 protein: CASSRWTSSQETQYF. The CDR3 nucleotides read TGTGCCAGCAGCCGGTGGACTAGCAGCCAAGAGACCCAGTACTTC.

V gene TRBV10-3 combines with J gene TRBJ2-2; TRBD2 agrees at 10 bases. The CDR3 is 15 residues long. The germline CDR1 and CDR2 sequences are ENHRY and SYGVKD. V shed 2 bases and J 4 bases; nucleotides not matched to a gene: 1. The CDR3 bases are TGTGCCATCAGTGAGGGACTAGCGGCCACCGGGGAGCTGTTTTTT. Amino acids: CAISEGLAATGELFF.

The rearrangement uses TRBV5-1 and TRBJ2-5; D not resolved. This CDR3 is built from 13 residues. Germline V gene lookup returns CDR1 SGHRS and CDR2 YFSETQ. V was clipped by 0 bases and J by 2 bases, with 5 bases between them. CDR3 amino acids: CASSLARQETQYF. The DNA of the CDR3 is TGCGCCAGCAGCTTGGCCCGTCAAGAGACCCAGTACTTC.

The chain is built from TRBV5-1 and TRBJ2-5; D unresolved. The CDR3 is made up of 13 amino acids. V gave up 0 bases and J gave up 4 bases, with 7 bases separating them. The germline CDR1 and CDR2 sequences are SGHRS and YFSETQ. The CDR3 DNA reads TGCGCCAGCAGCTTGGAGGATGTAGAGACCCAGTACTTC. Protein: CASSLEDVETQYF.

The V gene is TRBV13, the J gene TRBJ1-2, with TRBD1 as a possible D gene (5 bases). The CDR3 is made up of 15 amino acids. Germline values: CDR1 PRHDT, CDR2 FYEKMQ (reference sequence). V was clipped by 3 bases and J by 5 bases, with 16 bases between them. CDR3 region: CASSFGGDTHYGYTF. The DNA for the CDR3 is TGTGCCAGCAGCTTCGGGGGGGATACCCATTATGGCTACACCTTC.

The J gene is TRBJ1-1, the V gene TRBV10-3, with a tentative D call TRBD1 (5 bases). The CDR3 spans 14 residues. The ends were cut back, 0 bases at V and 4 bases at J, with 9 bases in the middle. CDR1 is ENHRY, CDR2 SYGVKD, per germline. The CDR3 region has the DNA TGTGCCATCAGTGAGTCTGCCAGGGCCACTGAAGCTTTCTTT. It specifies CAISESARATEAFF.

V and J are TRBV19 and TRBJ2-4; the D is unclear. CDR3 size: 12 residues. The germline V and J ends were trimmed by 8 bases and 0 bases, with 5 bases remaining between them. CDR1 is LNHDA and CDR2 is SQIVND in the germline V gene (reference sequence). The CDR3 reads CASAVAKNIQYF. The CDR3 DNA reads TGTGCCAGTGCAGTAGCCAAAAACATTCAGTACTTC.

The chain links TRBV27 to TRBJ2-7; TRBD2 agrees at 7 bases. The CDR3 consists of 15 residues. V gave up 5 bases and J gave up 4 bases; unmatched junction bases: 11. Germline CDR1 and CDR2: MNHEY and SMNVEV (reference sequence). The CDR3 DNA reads TGTGCCAGCAGTCCTCGCGGGGGTGCCTTTTACGAGCAGTACTTC. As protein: CASSPRGGAFYEQYF.

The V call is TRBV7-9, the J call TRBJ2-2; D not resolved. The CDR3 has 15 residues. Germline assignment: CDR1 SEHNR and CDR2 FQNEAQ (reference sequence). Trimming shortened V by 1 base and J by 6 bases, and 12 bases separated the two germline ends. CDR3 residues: CASSLGAGSPGELFF. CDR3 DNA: TGTGCCAGCAGCTTAGGGGCCGGGTCCCCCGGGGAGCTGTTTTTT. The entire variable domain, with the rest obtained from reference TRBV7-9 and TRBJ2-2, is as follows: DTGVSQNPRHKITKRGQNVTFRCDPISEHNRLYWYRQTLGQGPEFLTYFQNEAQLEKSRLLSDRFSAERPKGSFSTLEIQRTEQGDSAMYLCASSLGAGSPGELFFGEGSRLTVL.

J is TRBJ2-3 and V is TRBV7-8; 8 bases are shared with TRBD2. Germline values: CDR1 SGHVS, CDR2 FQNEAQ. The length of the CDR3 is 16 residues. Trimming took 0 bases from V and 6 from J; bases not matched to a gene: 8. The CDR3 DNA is TGTGCCAGCAGCTTAGCGGCTAGCGGGTTCGGGGATACGCAGTATTTT. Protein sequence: CASSLAASGFGDTQYF.

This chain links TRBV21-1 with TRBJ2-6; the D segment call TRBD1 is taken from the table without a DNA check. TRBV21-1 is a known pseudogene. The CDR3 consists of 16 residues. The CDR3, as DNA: TGTGCCACCTTGGGACAGTCCAACTCTGGGGCCAACGTCCTGACTTTC. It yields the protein CATLGQSNSGANVLTF.

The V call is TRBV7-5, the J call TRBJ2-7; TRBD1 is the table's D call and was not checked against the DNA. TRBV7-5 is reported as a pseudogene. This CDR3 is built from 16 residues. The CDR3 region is CARSLLPGTGSYEQYF. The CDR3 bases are TGTGCCAGAAGCTTACTCCCCGGGACAGGGTCATACGAGCAGTACTTC.

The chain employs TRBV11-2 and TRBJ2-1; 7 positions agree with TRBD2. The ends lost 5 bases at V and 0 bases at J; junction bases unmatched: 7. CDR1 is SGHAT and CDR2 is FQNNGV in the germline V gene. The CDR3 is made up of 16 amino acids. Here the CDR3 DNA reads TGTGCCAGCAGCCTCGGGGGGAGCGGCTCCTACAATGAGCAGTTCTTC. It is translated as CASSLGGSGSYNEQFF.

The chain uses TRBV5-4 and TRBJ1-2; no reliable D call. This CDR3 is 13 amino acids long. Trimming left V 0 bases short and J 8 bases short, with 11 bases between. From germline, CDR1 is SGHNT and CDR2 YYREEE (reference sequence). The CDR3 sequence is CASSLDGVGGYTF. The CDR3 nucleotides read TGTGCCAGCAGCTTGGACGGTGTTGGGGGCTACACCTTC.

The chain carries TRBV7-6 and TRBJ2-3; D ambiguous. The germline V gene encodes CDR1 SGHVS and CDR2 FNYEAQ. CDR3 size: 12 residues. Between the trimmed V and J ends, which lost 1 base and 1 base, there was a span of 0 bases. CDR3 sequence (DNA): TGTGCCAGCAGCTTAGGCACAGATACGCAGTATTTT. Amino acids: CASSLGTDTQYF.

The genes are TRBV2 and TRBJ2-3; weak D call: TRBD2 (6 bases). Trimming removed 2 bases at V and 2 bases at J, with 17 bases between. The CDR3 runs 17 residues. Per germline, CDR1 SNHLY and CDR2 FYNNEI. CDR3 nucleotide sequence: TGTGCCAGCAGTGAACTGTATCCCGGGAGAATCACAGATACGCAGTATTTT. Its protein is CASSELYPGRITDTQYF.

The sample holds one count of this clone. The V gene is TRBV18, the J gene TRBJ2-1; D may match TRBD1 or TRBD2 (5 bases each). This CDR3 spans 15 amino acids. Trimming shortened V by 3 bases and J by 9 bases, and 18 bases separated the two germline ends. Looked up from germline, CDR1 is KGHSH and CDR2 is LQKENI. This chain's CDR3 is CASSPRDHESAEQFF. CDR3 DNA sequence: TGTGCCAGCTCACCCCGGGACCACGAGTCTGCTGAGCAGTTCTTC.

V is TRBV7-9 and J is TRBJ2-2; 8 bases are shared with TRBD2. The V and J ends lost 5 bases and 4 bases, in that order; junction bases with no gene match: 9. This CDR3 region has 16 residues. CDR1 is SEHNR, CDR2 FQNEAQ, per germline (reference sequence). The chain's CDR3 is CASSHLGLAFTGELFF. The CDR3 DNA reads TGTGCCAGCAGCCACCTCGGACTAGCCTTCACCGGGGAGCTGTTTTTT.

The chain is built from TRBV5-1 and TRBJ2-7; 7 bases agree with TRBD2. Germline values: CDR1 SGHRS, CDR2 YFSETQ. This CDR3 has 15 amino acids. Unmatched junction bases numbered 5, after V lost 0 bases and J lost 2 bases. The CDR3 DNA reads TGCGCCAGCAGCTTGGGGGCGGGAGAAACCTACGAGCAGTACTTC. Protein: CASSLGAGETYEQYF. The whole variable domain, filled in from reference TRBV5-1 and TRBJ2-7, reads KAGVTQTPRYLIKTRGQQVTLSCSPISGHRSVSWYQQTPGQGLQFLFEYFSETQRNKGNFPGRFSGRQFSNSRSEMNVSTLELGDSALYLCASSLGAGETYEQYFGPGTRLTVT.

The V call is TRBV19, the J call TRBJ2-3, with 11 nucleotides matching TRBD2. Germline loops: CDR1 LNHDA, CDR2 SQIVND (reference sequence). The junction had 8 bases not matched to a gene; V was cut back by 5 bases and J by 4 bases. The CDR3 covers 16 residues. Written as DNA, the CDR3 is TGTGCCAGTAGTGCCGGACCGGGACTAGCGGCAGATACGCAGTATTTT. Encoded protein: CASSAGPGLAADTQYF.

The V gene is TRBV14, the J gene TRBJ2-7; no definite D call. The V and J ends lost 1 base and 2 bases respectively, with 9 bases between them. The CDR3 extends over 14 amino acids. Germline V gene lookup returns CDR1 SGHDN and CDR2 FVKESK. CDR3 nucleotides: TGTGCCAGCAGCCAAGGGGCCAGGACCTACGAGCAGTACTTC. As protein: CASSQGARTYEQYF.

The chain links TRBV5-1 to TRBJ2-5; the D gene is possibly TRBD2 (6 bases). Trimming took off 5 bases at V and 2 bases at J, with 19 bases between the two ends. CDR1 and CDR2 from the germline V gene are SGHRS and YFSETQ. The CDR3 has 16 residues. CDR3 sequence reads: CASRGGGFGPQETQYF. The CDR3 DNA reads TGCGCCAGCAGGGGAGGAGGTTTCGGGCCTCAAGAGACCCAGTACTTC.

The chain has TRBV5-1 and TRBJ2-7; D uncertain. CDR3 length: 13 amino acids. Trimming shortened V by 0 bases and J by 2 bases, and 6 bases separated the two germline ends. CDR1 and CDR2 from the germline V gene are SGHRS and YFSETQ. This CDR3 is CASSLDIPYEQYF. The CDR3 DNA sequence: TGCGCCAGCAGCTTGGACATACCCTACGAGCAGTACTTC.

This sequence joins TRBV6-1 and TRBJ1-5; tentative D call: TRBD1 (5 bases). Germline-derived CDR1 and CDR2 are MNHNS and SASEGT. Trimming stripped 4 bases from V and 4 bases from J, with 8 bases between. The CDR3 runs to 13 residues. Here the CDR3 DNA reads TGTGCCAGCAGTGGGGGCGGAAATCAGCCCCAGCATTTT. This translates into CASSGGGNQPQHF.

CDR3 region: CASSLRREGGYEQYF. CDR3 coding DNA: TGTGCCAGCAGCTTAAGGCGGGAGGGGGGCTACGAGCAGTACTTC. This chain links TRBV7-2 with TRBJ2-7; 9 positions match TRBD2. The CDR3 loop spans 15 amino acids. J was trimmed by 3 bases and V by 2 bases; bases with no gene match: 5. From germline, CDR1 is SGHTA and CDR2 FQGNSA.